The 12 T cell receptor beta chains below were found in one sample sequenced in a study of spatial heterogeneity in lung cancer. Described time point: sample taken at primary tumor resection. Whole RNA from tumor, nontumor lung or frozen PBMC was sequenced unsorted. MiXCR was run by TCRdb on the 5' RACE reads, yielding one entry per CDR3 protein. The sample lists more than 3,500 distinct CDR3 sequences; approximately 30% were seen once. Sequences were derived from normal lung tissue next to the tumor, sampled at surgery. The receptor source for this set is a male donor with early-stage non-small cell lung cancer.

Sample share makes this clonotype medium-sized. The CDR3 loop reads CASSLGGRESDTQYF. The CDR3 DNA reads as TGCGCCAGCAGCTTGGGCGGGAGAGAATCAGATACGCAGTATTTT. V gene TRBV5-1 combines with J gene TRBJ2-3; 7 bases map to TRBD2. The length of the CDR3 is 15 residues. Trimming cost V 0 bases and J 4 bases; bases outside gene matches: 5. Per the germline V gene, CDR1 is SGHRS and CDR2 is YFSETQ.

This clonotype is labeled as medium-sized. The chain is built from TRBV18 and TRBJ1-1; D remains ambiguous. The V end was cut by 3 bases, the J end by 6 bases, with 11 bases between. This CDR3 has 13 amino acids. Germline CDR1 is KGHSH and CDR2 is LQKENI. The CDR3 is CASSPAGSAEAFF. Here the CDR3 DNA reads TGTGCCAGCTCACCGGCGGGAAGCGCTGAAGCTTTCTTT. Filled out from reference TRBV18 and TRBJ1-1, the complete variable domain reads NAGVMQNPRHLVRRRGQEARLRCSPMKGHSHVYWYRQLPEEGLKFMVYLQKENIIDESGMPKERFSAEFPKEGPSILRIQQVVRGDSAAYFCASSPAGSAEAFFGQGTRLTVV.

This clonotype is labeled as medium-sized. The chain carries TRBV25-1 and TRBJ2-4, with a possible D match to TRBD2 (5 bases). This CDR3 spans 14 amino acids. The V end was cut by 3 bases, the J end by 6 bases, with 12 bases between. CDR1 is MGHDK, CDR2 SYGVNS, per germline. The CDR3 bases are TGTGCCAGCAGTGACTCTACCGGGATAAACATTCAGTACTTC. Translation: CASSDSTGINIQYF.

This clonotype was recorded at least ten times. The rearrangement links TRBV4-1 to TRBJ2-4, with TRBD2 matching 10 bases. CDR3 size: 15 residues. In germline, CDR1 is MGHRA, CDR2 YSYEKL. V lost 1 base and J lost 10; bases outside the gene matches: 7. CDR3 DNA sequence: TGCGCCAGCAGCCAAGTCTCACTAGCGGGGACTATTCAGTACTTC. It specifies CASSQVSLAGTIQYF.

A few counts support this clonotype. The chain is built from TRBV28 and TRBJ1-5; D gene uncertain. CDR1 is MDHEN and CDR2 is SYDVKM in the germline V gene. This CDR3 region has 12 residues. Deletions cut 3 bases from V and 7 bases from J, with 7 bases between. The CDR3 here is CASSLGKQPQHF. CDR3 nucleotide sequence: TGTGCCAGCAGTTTGGGGAAACAGCCCCAGCATTTT.

Within the sample, this clonotype is medium-sized. The chain carries TRBV6-6 and TRBJ1-2; the match to TRBD1 covers 7 bases. This CDR3 spans 12 amino acids. Germline CDR1 reads MNHNY; CDR2 reads SVGAGI (reference sequence). The J segment lost 6 bases and the V segment lost 5 bases, leaving 3 bases of the junction unmatched. This chain's CDR3 is CASSGTEDGYTF. The CDR3 DNA is TGTGCCAGCAGTGGGACAGAAGATGGCTACACCTTC.

This clonotype rates as medium-sized (0.01 to 0.1%). This chain joins TRBV10-3 and TRBJ2-7; possible D gene TRBD1, 7 bases. Trimming stripped 6 bases from V and 5 bases from J, with 20 bases between. Germline-derived CDR1 and CDR2 are ENHRY and SYGVKD. CDR3 size: 15 residues. CDR3 sequence (DNA): TGTGCCATCAGCCCCGAGACAGGGAGGTCCCACGAGCAGTACTTC. The encoded protein is CAISPETGRSHEQYF.

By sample share, this clonotype is medium-sized. This sequence joins TRBV7-2 and TRBJ1-2, with D hard to call. The CDR3 is 12 amino acids. Germline V gives CDR1 SGHTA, CDR2 FQGNSA. The germline V and J ends were trimmed by 4 bases and 5 bases, with 8 bases remaining between them. The DNA for the CDR3 is TGTGCCAGCAGCTCTCAGCAGTATGGCTACACCTTC. It yields the protein CASSSQQYGYTF.

The V call is TRBV11-2, the J call TRBJ1-3, with a tentative D call TRBD1 (5 bases). The CDR3 runs 15 residues. Germline assignment: CDR1 SGHAT and CDR2 FQNNGV. Trimming cost V 3 bases and J 3 bases, with 12 bases left between them. CDR3: CASSFLQGHGNTIYF. The CDR3 DNA sequence: TGTGCCAGCAGCTTTTTGCAGGGTCATGGAAACACCATATATTTT.

This clonotype was picked up a small number of times. V is TRBV5-5 and J is TRBJ1-2; 9 bases align to TRBD1. CDR1 is SGHKS, CDR2 YYEKEE, per germline (reference sequence). The CDR3 spans 16 residues. Trimming took 0 bases from V and 4 from J; bases not matched to a gene: 7. The CDR3 region is CASSLGPGQGTYGYTF. For the CDR3, the DNA is TGTGCCAGCAGCTTGGGGCCGGGACAGGGTACCTATGGCTACACCTTC. Based on the CDR3 plus reference TRBV5-5 and TRBJ1-2, the full variable domain is DAGVTQSPTHLIKTRGQQVTLRCSPISGHKSVSWYQQVLGQGPQFIFQYYEKEERGRGNFPDRFSARQFPNYSSELNVNALLLGDSALYLCASSLGPGQGTYGYTFGSGTRLTVV.

This clonotype ranks as medium-sized. This chain connects TRBV7-2 to TRBJ1-2; 11 nucleotides align to TRBD1. The CDR3 is 15 residues long. Germline lookup yields CDR1 SGHTA and CDR2 FQGNSA. The V segment lost 3 bases and the J segment 8 bases; nucleotides outside the gene matches: 8. Here the CDR3 reads CASSLRTGGERGYTF. CDR3 bases: TGTGCCAGCAGCTTGAGGACAGGGGGCGAGAGGGGCTACACCTTC.

This clonotype is medium-sized. The V call is TRBV28, the J call TRBJ1-2, with a tentative D call TRBD1 (5 bases). The germline V gene encodes CDR1 MDHEN and CDR2 SYDVKM. The V end lost 5 bases, the J end lost 7 bases, and 11 bases lay between the germline ends. The CDR3 spans 12 residues. The CDR3 loop is CASSPPGRGYTF. In DNA form, the CDR3 reads TGTGCCAGCAGTCCCCCAGGGCGTGGCTACACCTTC.